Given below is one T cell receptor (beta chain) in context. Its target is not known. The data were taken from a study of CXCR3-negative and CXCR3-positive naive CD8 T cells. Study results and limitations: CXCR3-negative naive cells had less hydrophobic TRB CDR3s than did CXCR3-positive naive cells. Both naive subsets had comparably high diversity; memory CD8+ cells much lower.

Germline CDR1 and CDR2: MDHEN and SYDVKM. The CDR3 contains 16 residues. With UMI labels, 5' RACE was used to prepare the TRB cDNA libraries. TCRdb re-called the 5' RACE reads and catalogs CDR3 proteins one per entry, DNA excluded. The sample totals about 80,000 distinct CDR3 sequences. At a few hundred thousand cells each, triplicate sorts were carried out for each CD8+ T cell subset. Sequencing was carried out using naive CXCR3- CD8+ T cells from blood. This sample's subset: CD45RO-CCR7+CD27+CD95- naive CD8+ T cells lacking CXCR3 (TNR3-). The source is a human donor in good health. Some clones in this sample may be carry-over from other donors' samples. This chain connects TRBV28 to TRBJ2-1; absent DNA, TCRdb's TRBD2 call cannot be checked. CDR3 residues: CASRSRRANSYNEQFF.